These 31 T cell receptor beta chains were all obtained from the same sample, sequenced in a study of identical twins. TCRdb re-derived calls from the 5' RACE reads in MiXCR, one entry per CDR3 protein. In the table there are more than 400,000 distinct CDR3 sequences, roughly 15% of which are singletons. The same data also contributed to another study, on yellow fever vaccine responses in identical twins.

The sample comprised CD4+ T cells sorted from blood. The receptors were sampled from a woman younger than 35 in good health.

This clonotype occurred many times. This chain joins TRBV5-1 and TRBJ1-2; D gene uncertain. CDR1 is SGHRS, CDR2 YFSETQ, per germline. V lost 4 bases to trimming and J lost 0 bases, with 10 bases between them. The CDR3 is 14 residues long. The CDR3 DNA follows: TGCGCCAGCAGCCTTGACTCCGCTAACTATGGCTACACCTTC. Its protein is CASSLDSANYGYTF.

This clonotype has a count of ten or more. This CDR3 reads CASSPRGRETQYF. In nucleotides, the CDR3 is TGTGCCAGCAGTCCCCGGGGGCGGGAGACCCAGTACTTC. The gene calls are TRBV12-3 or TRBV12-4 and TRBJ2-5; D might be TRBD1 or TRBD2, each matching 6 bases. Deletions cut 5 bases from V and 5 bases from J, with 12 bases between. The CDR3 length is 13 residues.

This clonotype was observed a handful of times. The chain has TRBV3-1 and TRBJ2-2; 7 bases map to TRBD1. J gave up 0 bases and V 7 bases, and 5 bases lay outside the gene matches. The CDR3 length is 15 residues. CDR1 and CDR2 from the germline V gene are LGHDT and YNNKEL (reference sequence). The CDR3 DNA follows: TGTGCCAGCACCACAGGGACAGCGAACACCGGGGAGCTGTTTTTT. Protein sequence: CASTTGTANTGELFF.

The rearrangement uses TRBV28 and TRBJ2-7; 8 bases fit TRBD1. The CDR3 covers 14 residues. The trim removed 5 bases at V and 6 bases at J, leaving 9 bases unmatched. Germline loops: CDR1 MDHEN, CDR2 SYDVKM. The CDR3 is CASSAPQGVGEQYF. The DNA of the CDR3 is TGTGCCAGCAGTGCCCCACAGGGGGTCGGCGAGCAGTACTTC. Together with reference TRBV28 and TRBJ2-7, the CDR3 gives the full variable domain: DVKVTQSSRYLVKRTGEKVFLECVQDMDHENMFWYRQDPGLGLRLIYFSYDVKMKEKGDIPEGYSVSREKKERFSLILESASTNQTSMYLCASSAPQGVGEQYFGPGTRLTVT.

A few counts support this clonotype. The CDR3 loop reads CASSLGPGIEQFF. The CDR3 DNA follows: TGTGCCAGCAGTTTAGGTCCAGGGATTGAGCAGTTCTTC. The chain recombines TRBV12-3 or TRBV12-4 with TRBJ2-1; D is possibly TRBD1 (5 bases). V lost 1 base and J lost 9, with 10 bases in between. The CDR3 has 13 residues.

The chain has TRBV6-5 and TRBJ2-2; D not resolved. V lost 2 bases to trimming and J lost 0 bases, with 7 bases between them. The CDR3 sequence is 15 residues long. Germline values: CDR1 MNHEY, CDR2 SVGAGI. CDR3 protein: CASSYGLSNTGELFF. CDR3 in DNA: TGTGCCAGCAGTTACGGGCTTTCGAACACCGGGGAGCTGTTTTTT.

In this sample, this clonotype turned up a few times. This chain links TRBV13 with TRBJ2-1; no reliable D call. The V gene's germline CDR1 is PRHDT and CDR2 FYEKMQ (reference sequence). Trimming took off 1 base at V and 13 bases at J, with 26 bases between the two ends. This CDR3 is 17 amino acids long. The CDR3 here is CASSLVGLGQKANIQFF. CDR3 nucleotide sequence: TGTGCCAGCAGCTTAGTGGGTTTAGGGCAGAAAGCAAATATACAGTTCTTC.

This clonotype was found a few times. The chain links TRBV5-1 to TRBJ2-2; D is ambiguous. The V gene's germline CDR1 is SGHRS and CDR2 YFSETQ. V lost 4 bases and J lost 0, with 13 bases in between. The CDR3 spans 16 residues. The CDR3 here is CASSPPLSANTGELFF. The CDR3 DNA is TGCGCCAGCAGCCCCCCTTTAAGCGCGAACACCGGGGAGCTGTTTTTT. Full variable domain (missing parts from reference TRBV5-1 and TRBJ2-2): KAGVTQTPRYLIKTRGQQVTLSCSPISGHRSVSWYQQTPGQGLQFLFEYFSETQRNKGNFPGRFSGRQFSNSRSEMNVSTLELGDSALYLCASSPPLSANTGELFFGEGSRLTVL.

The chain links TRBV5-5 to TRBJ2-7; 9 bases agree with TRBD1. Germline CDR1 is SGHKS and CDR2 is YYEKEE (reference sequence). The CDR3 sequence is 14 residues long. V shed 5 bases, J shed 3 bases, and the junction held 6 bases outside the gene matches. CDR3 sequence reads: CASRSPGQGYEQYF. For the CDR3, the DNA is TGTGCCAGCAGGTCCCCGGGACAGGGCTACGAGCAGTACTTC.

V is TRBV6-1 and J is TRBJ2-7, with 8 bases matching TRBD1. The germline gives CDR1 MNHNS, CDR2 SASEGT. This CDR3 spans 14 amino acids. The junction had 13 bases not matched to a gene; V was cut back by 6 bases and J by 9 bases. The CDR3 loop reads CASSRLKQGGGQYF. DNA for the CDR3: TGTGCCAGCAGCCGACTTAAACAGGGGGGCGGGCAGTACTTC.

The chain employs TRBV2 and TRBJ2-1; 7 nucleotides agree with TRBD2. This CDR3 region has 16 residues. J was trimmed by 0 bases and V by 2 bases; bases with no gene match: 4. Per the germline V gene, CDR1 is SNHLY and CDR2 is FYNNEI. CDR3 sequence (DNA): TGTGCCAGCAGTGAAAGCGGGATCCGCTCCTACAATGAGCAGTTCTTC. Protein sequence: CASSESGIRSYNEQFF. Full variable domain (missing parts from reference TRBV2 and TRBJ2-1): EPEVTQTPSHQVTQMGQEVILRCVPISNHLYFYWYRQILGQKVEFLVSFYNNEISEKSEIFDDQFSVERPDGSNFTLKIRSTKLEDSAMYFCASSESGIRSYNEQFFGPGTRLTVL.

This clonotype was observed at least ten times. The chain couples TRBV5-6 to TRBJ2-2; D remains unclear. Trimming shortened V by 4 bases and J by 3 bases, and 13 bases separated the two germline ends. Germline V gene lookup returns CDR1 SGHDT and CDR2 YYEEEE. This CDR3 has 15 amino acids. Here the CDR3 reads CASSPAGRDTGELFF. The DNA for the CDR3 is TGTGCCAGCAGCCCTGCTGGCAGAGACACCGGGGAGCTGTTTTTT.

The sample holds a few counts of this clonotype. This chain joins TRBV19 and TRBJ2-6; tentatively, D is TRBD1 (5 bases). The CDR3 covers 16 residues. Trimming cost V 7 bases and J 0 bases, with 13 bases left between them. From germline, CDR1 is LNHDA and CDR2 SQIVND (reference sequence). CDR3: CASNQGVHSGANVLTF. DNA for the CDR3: TGTGCCAGTAATCAAGGGGTTCACTCTGGGGCCAACGTCCTGACTTTC.

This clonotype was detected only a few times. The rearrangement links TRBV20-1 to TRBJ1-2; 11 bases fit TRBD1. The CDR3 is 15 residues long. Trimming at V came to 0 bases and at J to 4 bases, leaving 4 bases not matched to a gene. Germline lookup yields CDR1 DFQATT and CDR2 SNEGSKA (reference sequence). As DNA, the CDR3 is TGCAGTGCTAGAGATTGGGACAGGGGGGTCTATGGCTACACCTTC. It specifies CSARDWDRGVYGYTF.

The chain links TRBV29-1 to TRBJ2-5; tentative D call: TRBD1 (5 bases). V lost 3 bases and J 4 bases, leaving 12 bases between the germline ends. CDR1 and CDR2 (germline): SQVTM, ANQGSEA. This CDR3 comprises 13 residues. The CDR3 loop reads CSVDLGQGETQYF. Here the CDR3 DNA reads TGCAGCGTTGATTTGGGGCAGGGAGAGACCCAGTACTTC.

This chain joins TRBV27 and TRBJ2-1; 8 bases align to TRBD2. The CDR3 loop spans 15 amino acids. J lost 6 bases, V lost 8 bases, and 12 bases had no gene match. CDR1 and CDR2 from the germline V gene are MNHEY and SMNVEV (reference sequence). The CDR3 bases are TGTGCCAGCGGGGGGGCAGCGGGGGACGGCAATGAGCAGTTCTTC. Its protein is CASGGAAGDGNEQFF.

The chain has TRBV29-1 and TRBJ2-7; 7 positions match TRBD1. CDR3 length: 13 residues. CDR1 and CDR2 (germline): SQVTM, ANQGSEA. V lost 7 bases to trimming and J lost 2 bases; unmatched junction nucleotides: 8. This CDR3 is CSGSETGTYEQYF. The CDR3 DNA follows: TGCAGCGGTTCAGAGACAGGGACCTACGAGCAGTACTTC.

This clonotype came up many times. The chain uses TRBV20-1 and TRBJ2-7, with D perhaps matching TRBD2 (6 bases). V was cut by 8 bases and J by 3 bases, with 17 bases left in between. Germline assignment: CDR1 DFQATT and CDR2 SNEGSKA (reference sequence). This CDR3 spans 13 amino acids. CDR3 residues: CSTWEDLSYEQYV. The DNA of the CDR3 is TGCAGTACCTGGGAGGACCTGAGCTACGAGCAGTACGTC.

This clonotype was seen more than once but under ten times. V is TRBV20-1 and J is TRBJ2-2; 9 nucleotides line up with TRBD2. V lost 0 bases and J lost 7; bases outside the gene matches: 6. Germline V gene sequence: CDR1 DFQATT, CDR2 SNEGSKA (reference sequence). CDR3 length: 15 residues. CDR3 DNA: TGCAGTGCTAGAGATCCTAGCGGGAAGGTCGGGGAGCTGTTTTTT. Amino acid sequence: CSARDPSGKVGELFF.

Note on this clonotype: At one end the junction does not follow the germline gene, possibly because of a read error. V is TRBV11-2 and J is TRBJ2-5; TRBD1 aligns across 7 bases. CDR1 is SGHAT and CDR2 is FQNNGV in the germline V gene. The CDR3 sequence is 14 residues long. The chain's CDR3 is CASRLGPGGETQYF. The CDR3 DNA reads TGTGCCAGCAGATTAGGTCCAGGGGGAGAGACCCAGTACTTC. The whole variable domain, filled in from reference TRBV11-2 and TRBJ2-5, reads EAGVAQSPRYKIIEKRQSVAFWCNPISGHATLYWYQQILGQGPKLLIQFQNNGVVDDSQLPKDRFSAERLKGVDSTLKIQPAKLEDSAVYLCASRLGPGGETQYFGPGTRLLVL.

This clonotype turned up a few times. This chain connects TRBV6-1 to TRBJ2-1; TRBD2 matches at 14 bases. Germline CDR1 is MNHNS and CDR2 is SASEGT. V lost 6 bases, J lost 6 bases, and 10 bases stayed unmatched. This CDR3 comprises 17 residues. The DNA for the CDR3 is TGTGCCAGCAGCCGGACTAGCGGGAGGCCAAGGTTCAATGAGCAGTTCTTC. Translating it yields CASSRTSGRPRFNEQFF.

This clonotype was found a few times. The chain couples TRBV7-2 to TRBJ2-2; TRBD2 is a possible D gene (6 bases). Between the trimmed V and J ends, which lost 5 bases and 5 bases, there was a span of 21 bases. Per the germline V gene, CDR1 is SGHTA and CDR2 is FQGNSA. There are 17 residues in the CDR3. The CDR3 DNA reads TGTGCCAGCAGCCCCCCGTCTGGGGCGGGGAGAACCGGGGAGCTGTTTTTT. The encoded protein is CASSPPSGAGRTGELFF.

The CDR3 loop reads CSTRTGGEQYF. CDR3 nucleotides: TGCAGCACTCGGACAGGGGGCGAGCAGTACTTC. The chain joins TRBV29-1 to TRBJ2-7; 10 bases match TRBD1. V gave up 8 bases and J gave up 6 bases; unmatched junction bases: 4. This CDR3 is 11 amino acids long. Looked up from germline, CDR1 is SQVTM and CDR2 is ANQGSEA.

CDR3: CASSESAGSDQPQHF. In DNA form, the CDR3 reads TGCGCCAGCAGTGAGTCGGCAGGGTCGGATCAGCCCCAGCATTTT. V is TRBV10-2 and J is TRBJ1-5; D possibly corresponds to TRBD1 (5 bases). This CDR3 contains 15 residues. Germline V gene sequence: CDR1 WSHSY, CDR2 SAAADI. Trimming took off 0 bases at V and 5 bases at J, with 11 bases between the two ends.

The CDR3 bases are TGCAGTGCCACAATAGCGGGGGGCTCCTACAATGAGCAGTTCTTC. As protein: CSATIAGGSYNEQFF. The chain uses TRBV20-1 and TRBJ2-1, with 10 bases lining up with TRBD2. The CDR3 length is 15 residues. From germline, CDR1 is DFQATT and CDR2 SNEGSKA (reference sequence). With 6 bases clipped from V and 0 bases from J, the junction kept 5 bases outside the gene matches.

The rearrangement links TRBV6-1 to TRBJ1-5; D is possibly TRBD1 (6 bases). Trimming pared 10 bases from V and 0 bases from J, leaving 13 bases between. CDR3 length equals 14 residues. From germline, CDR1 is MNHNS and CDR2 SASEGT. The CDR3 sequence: CATGRDISNQPQHF. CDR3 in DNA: TGTGCCACCGGGCGGGACATTAGCAATCAGCCCCAGCATTTT.

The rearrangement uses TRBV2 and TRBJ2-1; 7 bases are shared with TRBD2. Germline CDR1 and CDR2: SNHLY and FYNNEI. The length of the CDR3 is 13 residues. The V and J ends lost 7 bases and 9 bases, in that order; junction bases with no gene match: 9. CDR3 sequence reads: CASTPGGGFEQFF. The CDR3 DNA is TGTGCCAGCACGCCGGGCGGGGGATTTGAGCAGTTCTTC.

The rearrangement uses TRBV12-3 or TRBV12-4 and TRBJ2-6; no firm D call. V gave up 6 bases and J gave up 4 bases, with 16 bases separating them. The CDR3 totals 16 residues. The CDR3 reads CASSPLLPGGANVLTF. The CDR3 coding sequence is TGTGCCAGCAGCCCCCTCCTACCTGGGGGGGCCAACGTCCTGACTTTC.

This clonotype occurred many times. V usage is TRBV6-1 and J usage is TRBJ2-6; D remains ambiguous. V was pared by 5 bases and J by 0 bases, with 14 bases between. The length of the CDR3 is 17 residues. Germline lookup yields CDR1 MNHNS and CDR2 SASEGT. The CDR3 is CASSPTLTFSGANVLTF. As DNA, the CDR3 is TGTGCCAGCAGTCCGACATTAACATTCTCTGGGGCCAACGTCCTGACTTTC.

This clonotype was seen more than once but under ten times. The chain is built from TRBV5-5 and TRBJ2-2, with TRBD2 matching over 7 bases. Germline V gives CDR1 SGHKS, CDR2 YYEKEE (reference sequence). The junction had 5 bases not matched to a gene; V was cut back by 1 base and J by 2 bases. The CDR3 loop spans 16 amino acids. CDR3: CASSLPRDYNTGELFF. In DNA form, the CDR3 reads TGTGCCAGCAGCTTGCCCCGGGACTACAACACCGGGGAGCTGTTTTTT.

CDR3 sequence reads: CASSFTGGRTDTQYF. The CDR3 nucleotides are TGTGCCAGCAGTTTTACGGGAGGACGCACAGATACGCAGTATTTT. The chain employs TRBV28 and TRBJ2-3; 7 bases fit TRBD2. The length of the CDR3 is 15 residues. Germline CDR1 is MDHEN and CDR2 is SYDVKM. The V and J ends lost 3 bases and 1 base, in that order; junction bases with no gene match: 4. The whole variable domain, filled in from reference TRBV28 and TRBJ2-3, reads DVKVTQSSRYLVKRTGEKVFLECVQDMDHENMFWYRQDPGLGLRLIYFSYDVKMKEKGDIPEGYSVSREKKERFSLILESASTNQTSMYLCASSFTGGRTDTQYFGPGTRLTVL.